Given below is one T cell receptor beta chain in context. The antigen is undetermined. The data were taken from a study of T cell responses to AZD1222 COVID-19 vaccine. Study conclusions and caveats: There were repertoire samples only from the period after the peak T cell response.

Germline loops: CDR1 ENHRY, CDR2 SYGVKD. Trimming took off 6 bases at V and 5 bases at J, with 13 bases between the two ends. This CDR3 has 13 residues. Produced via immunoSEQ multiplex PCR; TCRdb's table is partial and in-frame only. The sample has roughly 120,000 clones, around 89% seen once. The material was peripheral blood, obtained 28 days after the second AZD1222 dose. The sequence derives from an adult who received the AZD1222 COVID-19 vaccine. The chain employs TRBV10-3 and TRBJ2-5; tentatively, D is TRBD1 (6 bases). CDR3 nucleotide sequence: TGTGCCATCAGCCCACAGGGCGGGGAGACCCAGTACTTC. It specifies CAISPQGGETQYF.